Presented here are 3 T cell receptor beta chains from one specimen sequenced in a study of OX40 agonist ivuxolimab in advanced cancers. Produced via immunoSEQ multiplex PCR; TCRdb's table is partial and in-frame only. The sample shows fewer than 65,000 clones, 85% to 90% of them seen only once. The source material was CD4+ or CD8+ T cells sorted from blood, sampled in a trial of the OX40 agonist ivuxolimab. These TCRs come from an adult with an advanced solid tumor such as melanoma, head and neck, liver or kidney cancer.

The chain couples TRBV27 to TRBJ2-7; tentative D call: TRBD1 (6 bases). This CDR3 is 14 amino acids long. V shed 5 bases and J shed 2 bases, with 13 bases lying between them. CDR1 is MNHEY and CDR2 is SMNVEV in the germline V gene (reference sequence). The DNA for the CDR3 is TGTGCCAGCAGTCCTCATGGACAGCCCTACGAGCAGTACTTC. This gives the protein CASSPHGQPYEQYF.

The CDR3 loop is CASSLGLAGAPETQYF. CDR3 DNA: TGCGCCAGCAGTCTTGGACTAGCGGGGGCCCCAGAGACCCAGTACTTC. This chain joins TRBV23-1 and TRBJ2-5; 13 positions match TRBD2. TRBV23-1 belongs to the ORF category, with a function that is uncertain. Losses at the gene ends were 4 bases for V and 4 bases for J; bases not matched to a gene: 6. The CDR3 extends over 16 amino acids.

The chain links TRBV19 to TRBJ1-5; 10 positions agree with TRBD1. This CDR3 is 20 amino acids long. In germline, CDR1 is LNHDA, CDR2 SQIVND (reference sequence). J was trimmed by 0 bases and V by 1 base; bases with no gene match: 12. DNA of the CDR3: TGTGCCAGTAGTATAGGGAGACCGGGACAGGGGATATATAGCAATCAGCCCCAGCATTTT. As protein: CASSIGRPGQGIYSNQPQHF.